This T cell receptor (beta chain) was obtained from a study of cytomegalovirus exposure and HLA in healthy donors. The study ran its PCR with 60 Vbeta and 13 Jbeta primers. Authors' processing steps: Later, about 80 million unique TCR beta chains were counted in an analysis, and some 11 million of them were shared. This table comes from immunoSEQ multiplex PCR, and its TCRdb copy is limited to in-frame clones, with some not included. The DNA gave D and trimming, while V, J and clone size come from that table. This sample has some 76,000 clones, with about 81% found just once. Germline CDR1 is MDHEN and CDR2 is SYDVKM. With 4 bases clipped from V and 8 bases from J, the junction kept 10 bases outside the gene matches. The CDR3 has 15 residues. With regard to this clone: No antigen is known for it.

Notes on the study in general: Later genetic work tied a missense DCLRE1C variant to beta-chain V and J trimming. Donors were assumed by presence/absence analyses to have roughly uniform sequencing depth. When a later analysis was performed, an Asian-associated ancestry cluster reportedly had fewer N-insertions than the approximately 700-donor mean.

This sequence originates from a woman aged 45-65 years in good health and CMV-seronegative. Sample: PBMCs. This chain joins TRBV28 and TRBJ2-1; TRBD1 agrees at 8 bases. The CDR3, as DNA: TGTGCCAGCAGTTCGGTCCTGACAGGGGTCGATGAGCAGTTCTTC. It translates to CASSSVLTGVDEQFF.